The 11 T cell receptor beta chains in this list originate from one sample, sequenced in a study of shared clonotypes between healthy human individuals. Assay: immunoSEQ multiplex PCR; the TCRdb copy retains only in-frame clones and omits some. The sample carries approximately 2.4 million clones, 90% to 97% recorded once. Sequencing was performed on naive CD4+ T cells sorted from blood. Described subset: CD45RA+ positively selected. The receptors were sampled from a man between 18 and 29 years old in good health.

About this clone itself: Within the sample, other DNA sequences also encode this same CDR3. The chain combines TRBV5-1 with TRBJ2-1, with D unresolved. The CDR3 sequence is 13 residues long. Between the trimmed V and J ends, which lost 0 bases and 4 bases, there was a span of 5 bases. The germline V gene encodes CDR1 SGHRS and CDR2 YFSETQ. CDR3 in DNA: TGCGCCAGCAGCTTGGTCGGTTACAATGAGCAGTTCTTC. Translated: CASSLVGYNEQFF.

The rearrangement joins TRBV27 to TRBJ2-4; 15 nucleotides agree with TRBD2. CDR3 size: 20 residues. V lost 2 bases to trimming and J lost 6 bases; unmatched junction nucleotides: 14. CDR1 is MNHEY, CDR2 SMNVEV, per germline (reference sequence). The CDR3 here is CASSLTPGLAGGSMGNIQYF. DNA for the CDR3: TGTGCCAGCAGTTTAACACCGGGACTAGCGGGAGGCTCGATGGGAAACATTCAGTACTTC.

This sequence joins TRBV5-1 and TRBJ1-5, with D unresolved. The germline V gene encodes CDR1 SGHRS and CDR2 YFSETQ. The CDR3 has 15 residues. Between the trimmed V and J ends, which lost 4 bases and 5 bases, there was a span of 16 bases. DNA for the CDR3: TGCGCCAGCAGCACAACGGACGGACCTTATCAGCCCCAGCATTTT. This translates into CASSTTDGPYQPQHF.

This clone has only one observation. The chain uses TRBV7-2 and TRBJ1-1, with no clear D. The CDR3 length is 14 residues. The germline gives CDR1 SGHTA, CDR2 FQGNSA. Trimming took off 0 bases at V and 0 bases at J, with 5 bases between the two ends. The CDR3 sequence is CASSLASVNTEAFF. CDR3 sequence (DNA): TGTGCCAGCAGCTTAGCCAGCGTGAACACTGAAGCTTTCTTT.

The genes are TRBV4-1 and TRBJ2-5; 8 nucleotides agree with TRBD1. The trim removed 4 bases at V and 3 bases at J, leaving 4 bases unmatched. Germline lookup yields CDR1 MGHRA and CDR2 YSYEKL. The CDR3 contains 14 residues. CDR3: CASSLGQVEETQYF. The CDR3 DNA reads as TGCGCCAGCAGCCTGGGACAGGTTGAAGAGACCCAGTACTTC.

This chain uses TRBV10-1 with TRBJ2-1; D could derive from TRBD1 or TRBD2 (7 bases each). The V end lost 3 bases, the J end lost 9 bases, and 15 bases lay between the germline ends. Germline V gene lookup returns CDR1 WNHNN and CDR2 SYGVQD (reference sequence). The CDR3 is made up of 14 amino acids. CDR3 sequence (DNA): TGCGCCAGCAGTGATCCAGGCAGGGGGGGTGAGCAGTTCTTC. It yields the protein CASSDPGRGGEQFF.

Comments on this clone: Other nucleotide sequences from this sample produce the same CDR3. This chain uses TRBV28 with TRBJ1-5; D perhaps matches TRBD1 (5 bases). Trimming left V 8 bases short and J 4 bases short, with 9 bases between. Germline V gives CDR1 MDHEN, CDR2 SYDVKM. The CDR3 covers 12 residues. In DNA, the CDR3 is TGTGCCAGCGGGGGGGGTAATCAGCCCCAGCATTTT. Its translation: CASGGGNQPQHF.

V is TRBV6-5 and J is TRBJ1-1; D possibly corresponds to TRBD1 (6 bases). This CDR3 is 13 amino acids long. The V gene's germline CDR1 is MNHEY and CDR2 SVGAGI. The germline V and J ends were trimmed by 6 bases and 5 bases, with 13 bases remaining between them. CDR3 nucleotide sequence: TGTGCCAGCAGAGGAGTAGGGGGAACTGAAGCTTTCTTT. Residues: CASRGVGGTEAFF.

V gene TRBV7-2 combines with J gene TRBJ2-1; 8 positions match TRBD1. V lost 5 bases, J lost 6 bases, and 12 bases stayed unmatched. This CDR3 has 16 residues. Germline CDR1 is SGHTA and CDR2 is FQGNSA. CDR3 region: CASSRSTGVDTNEQFF. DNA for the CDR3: TGTGCCAGCAGCAGATCGACAGGGGTGGATACCAATGAGCAGTTCTTC.

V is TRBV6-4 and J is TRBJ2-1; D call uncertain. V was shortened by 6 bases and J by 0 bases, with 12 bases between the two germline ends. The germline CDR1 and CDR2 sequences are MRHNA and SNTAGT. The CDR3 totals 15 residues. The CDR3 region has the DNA TGTGCCAGCAGCCCAGGACCCGACTCCTACAATGAGCAGTTCTTC. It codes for CASSPGPDSYNEQFF.

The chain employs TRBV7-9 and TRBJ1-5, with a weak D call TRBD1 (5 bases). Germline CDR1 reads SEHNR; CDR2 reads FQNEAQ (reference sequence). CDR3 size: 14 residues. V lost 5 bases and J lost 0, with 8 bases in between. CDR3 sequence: CASSPQGSNQPQHF. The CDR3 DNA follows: TGTGCCAGCAGCCCCCAGGGTAGCAATCAGCCCCAGCATTTT. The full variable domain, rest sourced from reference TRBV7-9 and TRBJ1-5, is DTGVSQNPRHKITKRGQNVTFRCDPISEHNRLYWYRQTLGQGPEFLTYFQNEAQLEKSRLLSDRFSAERPKGSFSTLEIQRTEQGDSAMYLCASSPQGSNQPQHFGDGTRLSIL.